The 32 T cell receptor beta chains below were found in one sample sequenced in a study of T-cell reconstitution after alpha-beta-depleted transplantation in children. Library preparation (for TCRbeta) was performed with unique molecular identifiers. TCRdb recomputed calls from the PCR reads with MiXCR, one row per CDR3 protein. The table lists 500,000 to 650,000 distinct CDR3 sequences, around 10% of them singletons. The sample consisted of PBMCs, mostly from graft donor cells, taken 180 days after TCRalphabeta/CD19-depleted stem cell transplant. These TCRs come from a female patient between 2 and 15 years old who had a stem cell transplant for aplastic anemia, so the T cells may come from the graft donor.

The rearrangement uses TRBV4-2 and TRBJ1-4; 7 bases are a match to TRBD1. Per germline, CDR1 LGHNA and CDR2 YNFKEQ. Trimming cost V 2 bases and J 3 bases; bases outside gene matches: 3. There are 15 residues in the CDR3. The CDR3 sequence is CASSQRQGANEKLFF. The CDR3 coding sequence is TGTGCCAGCAGCCAAAGACAGGGCGCTAATGAAAAACTGTTTTTT.

This chain joins TRBV29-1 and TRBJ1-2, with D possibly TRBD1 on 5 matching bases. The germline V gene encodes CDR1 SQVTM and CDR2 ANQGSEA. Trimming pared 2 bases from V and 2 bases from J, leaving 12 bases between. The CDR3 totals 14 residues. This chain's CDR3 is CSVEPGTGNYGYTF. In nucleotides, the CDR3 is TGCAGCGTTGAACCCGGGACGGGAAACTATGGCTACACCTTC.

Only a few counts were recorded for this clonotype. The junction and the germline gene differ at one end; a read error may be behind it. CDR3 loop: CASSQDRKRALF. CDR3 bases: TGTGCCAGCAGCCAAGATAGAAAGAGGGCCCTCTTC. The chain couples TRBV3-1 to TRBJ2-7, with a weak D call TRBD2 (5 bases). The CDR3 is 12 residues long. Germline V gene lookup returns CDR1 LGHDT and CDR2 YNNKEL (reference sequence).

This clonotype appeared many times. J is TRBJ2-2 and V is TRBV9, with TRBD2 matching 9 bases. V dropped 0 bases and J dropped 5; count of bases not matched to a gene: 2. Germline CDR1 is SGDLS and CDR2 is YYNGEE. This CDR3 has 15 amino acids. The CDR3 DNA sequence: TGTGCCAGCAGCGTAGAAGCGGGAGGAACCGGGGAGCTGTTTTTT. It codes for CASSVEAGGTGELFF.

The chain combines TRBV6-1 with TRBJ1-2, with D perhaps TRBD1 (6 bases). Germline V gene lookup returns CDR1 MNHNS and CDR2 SASEGT. The V end was cut by 3 bases, the J end by 8 bases, with 13 bases between. The CDR3 is 13 residues long. CDR3 sequence (DNA): TGTGCCAGCAGTGACCGGGACAACCGAGGCTACACCTTC. Its protein is CASSDRDNRGYTF.

This clonotype appeared a few times. The V and J genes are TRBV18 and TRBJ2-7; 7 nucleotides align to TRBD1. Germline V gene sequence: CDR1 KGHSH, CDR2 LQKENI. V was clipped by 7 bases and J by 1 base; unmatched bases: 10. This CDR3 spans 15 amino acids. CDR3 bases: TGTGCCAGCTACCGAACAGGGGATTCTTCCTACGAGCAGTACGTC. Translated, it gives CASYRTGDSSYEQYV.

The chain recombines TRBV5-1 with TRBJ1-4; possibly TRBD1 for D (5 bases). Trimming took off 5 bases at V and 8 bases at J, with 22 bases between the two ends. The germline gives CDR1 SGHRS, CDR2 YFSETQ. This CDR3 comprises 16 residues. DNA for the CDR3: TGCGCCAGCAGTTTTAAGCCCGGGACGGTAACCGAAAAACTGTTTTTT. The encoded protein is CASSFKPGTVTEKLFF.

CDR3 coding DNA: TGCAGTGCTGGAGCCCTAGCGGGAAATCCTTATACGCAGTATTTT. Its translation is CSAGALAGNPYTQYF. The chain employs TRBV20-1 and TRBJ2-3, with 9 bases that match TRBD2. V trimming: 5 bases; J trimming: 7 bases; junction bases outside the gene matches: 13. Per germline, CDR1 DFQATT and CDR2 SNEGSKA (reference sequence). The CDR3 loop spans 15 amino acids.

This clonotype was seen only a few times. The chain couples TRBV6-4 to TRBJ1-5; 7 bases match TRBD1. The V gene's germline CDR1 is MRHNA and CDR2 SNTAGT. V was clipped by 5 bases and J by 2 bases; unmatched bases: 18. There are 19 residues in the CDR3. The chain's CDR3 is CASSPSNKATGVGNQPQHF. CDR3 nucleotides: TGTGCCAGCAGTCCATCTAATAAGGCTACAGGGGTAGGCAATCAGCCCCAGCATTTT.

On this clonotype itself: The missing conserved phenylalanine or tryptophan at the end of this CDR3 makes a read error likely. This chain uses TRBV24-1 with TRBJ2-5; 8 bases are shared with TRBD1. The CDR3 consists of 15 residues. V dropped 4 bases and J dropped 3; count of bases not matched to a gene: 6. CDR1 KGHDR and CDR2 SFDVKD come from the germline V gene. CDR3 residues: CATSEAGQGKETQYL. The CDR3 DNA reads as TGTGCCACCAGTGAAGCCGGACAGGGTAAAGAGACCCAGTACTTG.

This clonotype turned up a few times. The chain couples TRBV4-3 to TRBJ1-1, with D unresolved. CDR1 and CDR2 from the germline V gene are LGHNA and YSLEER. This CDR3 spans 15 amino acids. V was cut by 4 bases and J by 0 bases, with 12 bases left in between. As DNA, the CDR3 is TGCGCCAGCAGCCTAGAAGTGGCACTGAACACTGAAGCTTTCTTT. Translating gives CASSLEVALNTEAFF.

In this sample, this clonotype turned up a few times. This rearrangement joins TRBV28 to TRBJ1-4; 11 bases are a match to TRBD1. Trimming removed 6 bases from V and 10 bases from J; junction bases left unmatched: 10. Per the germline V gene, CDR1 is MDHEN and CDR2 is SYDVKM. CDR3 length: 15 amino acids. CDR3 amino acids: CASSRPGQGEGKLFF. CDR3 nucleotide sequence: TGTGCCAGCAGCCGACCGGGACAGGGGGAGGGAAAACTGTTTTTT.

The rearrangement joins TRBV15 to TRBJ2-1; D is possibly TRBD1 (6 bases). Germline CDR1 is LNHNV and CDR2 is YYDKDF (reference sequence). V was trimmed by 0 bases and J by 5 bases, leaving 11 bases between them. The CDR3 is made up of 15 amino acids. The CDR3 loop is CATSRDMGAHNEQFF. Here the CDR3 DNA reads TGTGCCACCAGCAGAGATATGGGGGCCCACAATGAGCAGTTCTTC.

This clonotype has more than one count but fewer than ten. The CDR3 DNA is TGTGCCAGCAGCCCTCAATACAATGAGCAGTTCTTC. Its protein product is CASSPQYNEQFF. The J gene is TRBJ2-1, the V gene TRBV7-9; no firm D call. This CDR3 contains 12 residues. Trimming cost V 5 bases and J 4 bases, with 6 bases left between them. Germline loops: CDR1 SEHNR, CDR2 FQNEAQ (reference sequence).

The rearrangement links TRBV4-3 to TRBJ2-1; 15 bases are shared with TRBD2. The V gene's germline CDR1 is LGHNA and CDR2 YSLEER. J lost 3 bases, V lost 4 bases, and 4 bases had no gene match. The CDR3 runs to 17 residues. CDR3 in DNA: TGCGCCAGCAGCCGCCCGGGACTAGCGGGAGGCTACAATGAGCAGTTCTTC. It translates to CASSRPGLAGGYNEQFF.

The chain is built from TRBV6-1 and TRBJ1-2, with 10 bases aligning to TRBD1. V lost 6 bases to trimming and J lost 8 bases; unmatched junction nucleotides: 3. Germline V gene lookup returns CDR1 MNHNS and CDR2 SASEGT. The CDR3 loop spans 12 amino acids. This CDR3 is CASRGTGDGYTF. Here the CDR3 DNA reads TGTGCCAGCAGGGGGACAGGGGACGGCTACACCTTC.

Ten or more counts support this clonotype. The chain employs TRBV29-1 and TRBJ2-7; 9 nucleotides match TRBD1. The CDR3 is made up of 16 amino acids. Unmatched junction bases numbered 12, after V lost 4 bases and J lost 2 bases. Germline V lookup: CDR1 SQVTM, CDR2 ANQGSEA. CDR3 in DNA: TGCAGCGTTGTTGAAGCCGGGGGACAGGGCACCTACGAGCAGTACTTC. It encodes CSVVEAGGQGTYEQYF.

This clonotype was seen only a few times. The chain couples TRBV7-2 to TRBJ2-4, with D hard to call. The CDR3 totals 15 residues. Germline V gene data show CDR1 as SGHTA and CDR2 as FQGNSA. V was shortened by 2 bases and J by 2 bases, with 10 bases between the two germline ends. The CDR3 loop is CASSLSFSTKNIQYF. Here the CDR3 DNA reads TGTGCCAGCAGCTTAAGCTTTTCTACCAAAAACATTCAGTACTTC.

The chain recombines TRBV29-1 with TRBJ1-1; 7 bases agree with TRBD1. Germline loops: CDR1 SQVTM, CDR2 ANQGSEA. After removal of 3 bases from V and 1 base from J, the junction contained 5 bases not matched to a gene. This CDR3 comprises 14 residues. CDR3 in DNA: TGCAGCGTTGAGGTGACAGGGACGAACACTGAAGCTTTCTTT. Translated, it gives CSVEVTGTNTEAFF. Full variable domain (outside the CDR3, taken from reference TRBV29-1 and TRBJ1-1): SAVISQKPSRDICQRGTSLTIQCQVDSQVTMMFWYRQQPGQSLTLIATANQGSEATYESGFVIDKFPISRPNLTFSTLTVSNMSPEDSSIYLCSVEVTGTNTEAFFGQGTRLTVV.

The chain has TRBV6-5 and TRBJ2-1, with unresolved D. The CDR3 has 16 amino acids. The germline V gene has CDR1 MNHEY and CDR2 SVGAGI. The V end was cut by 3 bases, the J end by 5 bases, with 17 bases between. The CDR3 DNA reads TGTGCCAGCAGTTATAACGGCCTGAACGGCAACAATGAGCAGTTCTTC. Translated, it gives CASSYNGLNGNNEQFF.

This clonotype was recorded a few times. The chain recombines TRBV4-2 with TRBJ2-7; 9 bases are shared with TRBD2. CDR1 is LGHNA, CDR2 YNFKEQ, per germline. The CDR3 totals 17 residues. The J segment lost 6 bases and the V segment lost 0 bases, leaving 12 bases of the junction unmatched. Here the CDR3 DNA reads TGTGCCAGCAGCCAAGAGGTGGGCGGGAGGGCTATCGGCGAGCAGTACTTC. This encodes CASSQEVGGRAIGEQYF.

This clonotype was counted a few times. The V and J genes are TRBV4-2 and TRBJ2-2, with 9 positions matching TRBD1. The trim removed 2 bases at V and 4 bases at J, leaving 5 bases unmatched. This CDR3 contains 16 residues. Germline V gene sequence: CDR1 LGHNA, CDR2 YNFKEQ. Here the CDR3 reads CASSQRGTGSTGELFF. The CDR3 DNA follows: TGTGCCAGCAGCCAAAGGGGGACAGGGTCCACCGGGGAGCTGTTTTTT.

The chain combines TRBV12-3 or TRBV12-4 with TRBJ2-3; D unclear. The CDR3 consists of 14 residues. The ends were cut back, 2 bases at V and 0 bases at J, with 6 bases in the middle. The CDR3 reads CASSLYGSTDTQYF. CDR3 in DNA: TGTGCCAGCAGTTTATACGGGAGCACAGATACGCAGTATTTT.

The V call is TRBV11-3, the J call TRBJ2-1, with 12 bases aligning to TRBD2. V was clipped by 9 bases and J by 8 bases; unmatched bases: 8. In germline, CDR1 is SGHNT, CDR2 YENEEA. This CDR3 region has 14 residues. In DNA, the CDR3 is TGTGCCAGTATGACTAGCGGGAGTTTTTATGAGCAGTTCTTC. As protein: CASMTSGSFYEQFF.

Written as DNA, the CDR3 is TGCGCCAGCAGCCAAGAGGGCGAGACCTACAATGAGCAGTTCTTC. Translation: CASSQEGETYNEQFF. This rearrangement joins TRBV4-3 to TRBJ2-1; D remains ambiguous. The germline V gene has CDR1 LGHNA and CDR2 YSLEER. Trimming pared 0 bases from V and 2 bases from J, leaving 8 bases between. The CDR3 consists of 15 residues.

This chain connects TRBV24-1 to TRBJ2-2; the D gene is possibly TRBD1 (5 bases). CDR3 length: 13 residues. V shed 9 bases and J shed 2 bases, with 9 bases lying between them. Germline CDR1 and CDR2: KGHDR and SFDVKD. DNA of the CDR3: TGTGCCACCCGACAGCAAAACACCGGGGAGCTGTTTTTT. Its translation: CATRQQNTGELFF.

This clonotype was seen a few times. V usage is TRBV11-2 and J usage is TRBJ2-7, with D perhaps given as TRBD1 or TRBD2 (5 bases each). The V and J ends lost 5 bases and 7 bases respectively, with 18 bases between them. CDR1 SGHAT and CDR2 FQNNGV come from the germline V gene. The CDR3 has 14 residues. CDR3 loop: CASSPGRSPGEQYV. The CDR3 DNA reads TGTGCCAGCAGCCCGGGACGGTCACCCGGGGAGCAGTACGTC.

About this clonotype itself: It may be a read error: a sequence one base away is much more abundant. The V and J genes are TRBV5-1 and TRBJ1-1, with D hard to call. This CDR3 has 14 amino acids. Germline CDR1 is SGHRS and CDR2 is YFSETQ. The CDR3 protein is CASSLEGMNTDAFF. The DNA of the CDR3 is TGCGCCAGCAGCTTGGAAGGCATGAACACTGACGCTTTCTTT.

This clonotype was observed a few times. The rearrangement uses TRBV19 and TRBJ2-5; 14 bases agree with TRBD2. CDR3 size: 17 residues. V dropped 6 bases and J dropped 5; count of bases not matched to a gene: 11. Germline V gene lookup returns CDR1 LNHDA and CDR2 SQIVND (reference sequence). The CDR3 is CASSPRLAGGPWETQYF. The CDR3 DNA sequence: TGTGCCAGTAGCCCAAGACTAGCGGGAGGGCCTTGGGAGACCCAGTACTTC.

This clonotype was observed a few times. This chain joins TRBV20-1 and TRBJ2-2; 10 positions agree with TRBD2. J was trimmed by 2 bases and V by 6 bases; bases with no gene match: 3. The germline V gene has CDR1 DFQATT and CDR2 SNEGSKA (reference sequence). The CDR3 is 14 residues long. The CDR3 bases are TGCAGTGCAAGGACTAGCGGCAACACCGGGGAGCTGTTTTTT. Residues: CSARTSGNTGELFF.

This clonotype appeared a few times. The V gene is TRBV29-1, the J gene TRBJ2-3, with D possibly TRBD1 on 8 matching bases. Trimming stripped 6 bases from V and 5 bases from J, with 21 bases between. Germline V gene lookup returns CDR1 SQVTM and CDR2 ANQGSEA. The CDR3 covers 15 residues. The CDR3 spells CSVGRGQGARDTQYF. CDR3 nucleotides: TGCAGCGTGGGGCGGGGGCAGGGGGCTCGAGATACGCAGTATTTT.

J is TRBJ2-5 and V is TRBV6-4; 9 bases are shared with TRBD2. V dropped 4 bases and J dropped 1; count of bases not matched to a gene: 16. CDR1 MRHNA and CDR2 SNTAGT come from the germline V gene. The CDR3 spans 19 residues. CDR3 bases: TGTGCCAGCAGTGGGCCCCGGGCTAGCGGGACAACGTTCCAAGAGACCCAGTACTTC. Translated: CASSGPRASGTTFQETQYF.